This T cell receptor (beta chain) derives from a study of blood T cells in healthy people across ages. Regarding the study as a whole: Older age coincided with a roughly linear decline in TCR beta diversity per million T cells.

As regards this clonotype: The antigen remains undetermined.

CDR1 and CDR2 from the germline V gene are MNHEY and SVGEGT. V lost 6 bases and J lost 6, with 18 bases in between. This CDR3 is 15 amino acids long. For the second PCR, which ran for roughly 7 to 11 cycles, a sample-barcoded 5' primer and a J-beta primer mix were used. TCRdb recomputed calls from the 5' RACE reads with MiXCR, one row per CDR3 protein. The sample includes 1.8 million or so distinct CDR3 sequences, around 42% of them seen just once. Every donor gave approximately 10 milliliters of peripheral blood. V and J are TRBV6-2 or TRBV6-3 and TRBJ2-1; D may correspond to TRBD1 or TRBD2 (7 bases each). The TCR comes from a human donor in good health. Material for sequencing was blood. In DNA, the CDR3 is TGTGCCAGCAGGGGGGGAGGGGGCGGGAGCAATGAGCAGTTCTTC. Its translation is CASRGGGGGSNEQFF.